The source of this T cell receptor (beta chain) is a study of blood T cell repertoires in COVID-19. Study summary: PBMCs, B-cell-depleted T cells, or T cells provided the cDNA or gDNA that made up the material.

This clone was recorded a few times. Trimming cost V 7 bases and J 6 bases, with 11 bases left between them. The CDR3 sequence is 12 residues long. Germline values: CDR1 SNHLY, CDR2 FYNNEI. Cohorts were based on clinical histories the participants reported. Cohort 3 recovered donors had two negative PCRs, clearance, or symptom resolution. Authors' analysis steps: Reference gene primer amplification gave nucleated cell count estimates. Libraries were prepared by immunoSEQ multiplex PCR; TCRdb keeps only in-frame clonotypes and omits some of them. The DNA was the basis for D and trimming; V, J and clone size are from that table. The sample includes about 230,000 clones, approximately 84% of them seen just once.

This clonotype was obtained from a man aged 60 to 75 who had recovered from COVID-19. V and J are TRBV2 and TRBJ2-3; D is ambiguous. Sequencing input: PBMCs or T cells enriched from blood (not recorded which). CDR3 region: CASISSWDTQYF. In DNA, the CDR3 is TGTGCCAGCATCTCGAGCTGGGATACGCAGTATTTT.